A selection of T cell receptor beta chains follows, all from one sample in a study of a mutant IDH1 vaccine in newly diagnosed glioma. Antigens of these TCRs are unknown. Measured with immunoSEQ multiplex PCR; TCRdb has only the in-frame clones, and not every one. The sample includes tens of thousands of clones, roughly 85% of them seen just once. Here the sequenced sample was PBMCs, taken from a glioma patient whose treatment included an IDH1 peptide vaccine. The receptors derive from a man between 35 and 55 years old with glioma. CDR3s include the opening cysteine and the closing phenylalanine or tryptophan. Each record gives: CDR3 protein, CDR3 DNA, V gene, clone size, D gene, J gene. The D gene is left open where the match is weak. A row's size may be missing; if present it is once, few, many or a size class.

CASGPQWMVNTEAFF,TGTGCCAGCGGGCCCCAGTGGATGGTGAACACTGAAGCTTTCTTT,TRBV28,NA,NA,TRBJ1-1
CASSVGGRGNYGYTF,TGTGCCAGCAGCGTTGGGGGCAGGGGCAACTATGGCTACACCTTC,TRBV9,NA,NA,TRBJ1-2
CASSPTHTGEAFF,TGTGCCAGTAGTCCAACCCACACCGGGGAAGCTTTCTTT,TRBV19,NA,NA,TRBJ1-1
CASSPGGAGWIQYF,TGTGCCAGCAGCCCGGGTGGGGCAGGATGGATTCAGTACTTC,TRBV9,NA,NA,TRBJ2-4
CSGTSGHNEQFF,TGCAGCGGGACTAGCGGGCACAATGAGCAGTTCTTC,TRBV29-1,NA,TRBD2,TRBJ2-1
CASSPGLAVLYEQYF,TGTGCCAGCAGTCCGGGACTAGCGGTTCTCTACGAGCAGTACTTC,TRBV9,NA,TRBD2,TRBJ2-7
CANSSGRKTDTQYF,TGTGCCAACAGTAGCGGGAGAAAAACAGATACGCAGTATTTT,TRBV2,NA,TRBD2,TRBJ2-3
CASRKDSEKLFF,TGTGCCAGCAGAAAGGACAGTGAAAAACTGTTTTTT,TRBV6-1,few,NA,TRBJ1-4
CASIKRGTREETQYF,TGTGCCAGCATCAAACGAGGGACGCGGGAAGAGACCCAGTACTTC,TRBV7-6,NA,NA,TRBJ2-5
CASSEEGVSYNEQFF,TGTGCCAGCAGCGAGGAGGGGGTATCCTACAATGAGCAGTTCTTC,TRBV7-2,NA,NA,TRBJ2-1